The clone carrying this TCR beta chain was observed a single time. Its antigen is not identified. Germline CDR1 is SNHLY and CDR2 is FYNNEI. The CDR3 totals 13 residues. Trimming pared 8 bases from V and 2 bases from J, leaving 13 bases between. This sample was included in a study of T cell responses to AZD1222 COVID-19 vaccine. Study-wide results and limits: Only a handful of AZD1222 recipients were seropositive at baseline. Donors were largely white British and mainly female; clonal diversity was possibly underestimated. Repertoire sampling occurred only after the peak T cell response.

It was second doses at about 4 or about 12 weeks that were pooled. Clones were read by immunoSEQ multiplex PCR, and TCRdb kept only the in-frame ones, dropping some. This sample carries about 69,000 clones, approximately 87% of them seen once, and the ten largest clones take more than 20%. The receptor was isolated from an adult who received the AZD1222 COVID-19 vaccine. Source: peripheral blood, taken 28 days after the second AZD1222 dose. The chain carries TRBV2 and TRBJ2-7; D gene unclear. The CDR3 DNA reads as TGTGCCAGCGGGTGGACCTCCGCCTACGAGCAGTACTTC. Amino acid sequence: CASGWTSAYEQYF.